This TCR beta chain was profiled in a study of vaccination effects on CD4 cells after COVID-19 (dated 2022 in TCRdb). Concerning the study at large: The ViraFEST assay stimulated PBMC with viral peptide pools and then used TCR sequencing to identify antigen-specific CD4+ T cell clonotypes by expansion. Two doses of either the BNT162b2 or the mRNA-1273 mRNA SARS-CoV-2 vaccine were administered to participants. About 2.1 million PBMC per well were cultured in IMDM with about 4.5% human AB serum, about 9.4 IU/ml IL-2 and gentamicin, plus 10 ug/ml peptides. In both COVID-19 convalescent patients and infection-naive vaccine recipients, the study compared SARS-CoV-2 spike-specific CD4+ TCR repertoires from before mRNA vaccination with those from after it. The full study included 9 to 10 COVID-19 convalescent patients and several SARS-CoV-2-naive healthy vaccine recipients. The Oncomine TCR Beta short-read assay on an Illumina iSeq 100 was used to sequence cultures from other donors in the study. The investigation overall reported the following: The study was limited by a small number of convalescent patients, and early post-infection timepoints were lacking. Among healthy vaccine recipients, nearly all vaccine-induced clones were SARS-CoV-2 mono-reactive, and only 1 of 255 was cross-reactive with common cold coronaviruses. Clones induced by infection and clones induced by vaccination both contracted markedly at late timepoints after vaccination, which fits with T cell responses waning over time.

The germline V gene specifies SGHDT as CDR1 and YYEEEE as CDR2. V is trimmed back by 0 bases and J by 9 bases, and the junction contains 12 bases that no gene match accounts for. The CDR3 spans 16 residues, from the cysteine through the phenylalanine. Only the CDR3 region is kept as DNA, spanning 48 bases read in frame from base 1. This clone has more than one count but fewer than ten. Its target antigen remains unknown. Within one base of it there is no much larger clone, and no base qualities were kept. After more than 9 days of culture, CD4+ T cells were isolated with the EasySep CD4+ T cell isolation kit. The absence of prior SARS-CoV-2 infection in healthy vaccine recipients was confirmed by negative nucleocapsid antibodies before and after vaccination. Half of the culture medium was replaced with fresh IL-2-containing medium on days 3 and 7. Unless noted otherwise, every peptide stimulation condition was cultured in triplicate wells. Using Ficoll-Paque Plus gradient centrifugation, PBMC were separated from whole blood and then either used fresh or cryopreserved at -140C. The QIAamp micro DNA kit was used to extract genomic DNA from the cultured CD4+ T cells.

Libraries were prepared through the immunoSEQ multiplex PCR assay. DNA from the cultured and isolated CD4+ T cells underwent TCR beta CDR3 sequencing. In the source study's methods: Non-productive TCR sequences were discarded, and reads were trimmed to the CDR3 region, with only CDR3s of 7 or more amino acids retained. Antigen-specific clonotypes were identified using the MANAFEST web app by comparison of expansion in peptide wells against reference cultures. Positive clones required FDR<0.05 expansion versus reference and all other wells, odds ratio above 5, and frequency above 0.1% in two replicate wells. Cross-reactive clonotypes were defined as significantly expanded in SARS-CoV-2 spike wells and in at least one common cold coronavirus spike condition. Using the stringdist R package, CDR3 similarity was measured by Levenshtein distance, and unrooted trees were constructed with ape in R 3.6.1. TCRdb stores this immuneACCESS table with in-frame sequences only. Part of the clones is absent; in the studies checked, under half of the shortfall reflects unresolved V genes, and no reason is known for the rest. The D gene and trimming were derived from the DNA, and the V and J assignments and clone size from that table. This sample has approximately 31,000 clones in its table, and roughly 70% of those were observed once. The ten largest account for under 4% of the sample.

This clonotype originated in a human donor who received a COVID-19 vaccine. Material: CD4+ T cells from PBMCs cultured without peptide, obtained before COVID-19 vaccination. The rearranged segments are TRBV5-6 and TRBJ2-1, and 7 junction bases match TRBD1. For the CDR3, the sequence is CASSLEIYYRDSEQFF. The nucleotide sequence is given as TGTGCCAGCAGCTTGGAAATATATTACCGGGACAGTGAGCAGTTCTTC.